This entry features one T cell receptor beta chain sequence. The germline V gene encodes CDR1 SGHVS and CDR2 FNYEAQ. J gave up 6 bases and V 5 bases, and 7 bases lay outside the gene matches. The CDR3 runs 15 residues. TCRdb ran MiXCR on the 5' RACE reads and lists one entry per CDR3 protein. Among under 6,500 distinct CDR3 sequences listed, about 70% were seen once. The chain uses TRBV7-6 and TRBJ1-3, with 10 bases fitting TRBD1. The TCR sequence derives from a female donor with breast cancer. Sequencing was done on a sample of naive CD4+ T cells sorted from blood. Subset meaning: naive CD4+ T cells, CD4+CD45RA+CD25-. The CDR3 DNA reads as TGTGCCAGCAGCAACAGGGACAGGGGTTTAAACACCATATATTTT. Protein sequence: CASSNRDRGLNTIYF.